This TCR beta chain derives from a study of blood T cell repertoires in COVID-19. Study-wide background: COVID-19 samples, acute and convalescent, were from the United States, Italy and Spain. T cells, B-cell-depleted T cells, or PBMCs provided the cDNA or gDNA that served as material.

In the original workflow: Estimates of nucleated cell counts were drawn from the amplification of reference gene primers. Profiled with immunoSEQ multiplex PCR; TCRdb holds only in-frame clones, not every one. That table furnishes V, J and clone size, whereas the DNA furnished D and trimming. Of some 120,000 clones listed, approximately 80% are singletons. There are 15 residues in the CDR3. With 5 bases clipped from V and 6 bases from J, the junction kept 9 bases outside the gene matches. CDR1 and CDR2 (germline): SEHNR, FQNEAQ (reference sequence). The sequenced material came from peripheral blood. The chain joins TRBV7-9 to TRBJ1-1, with 10 nucleotides matching TRBD1. This receptor was taken from a woman aged 45-65 years with acute or convalescent COVID-19. In DNA form, the CDR3 reads TGTGCCAGCAGCCGTGGACAGGGGGGAAGGGCTGAAGCTTTCTTT. It codes for CASSRGQGGRAEAFF.